Presented here are 5 T cell receptor beta chains from one specimen sequenced in a study of T cells after yellow fever vaccination. TCRdb recomputed calls from the 5' RACE reads with MiXCR, one row per CDR3 protein. This sample carries 450,000 to 650,000 distinct CDR3 sequences, just over 20% of them seen once, and the ten largest clones take roughly a sixth. The sequencing used PBMCs, collected 21 days after the first yellow fever vaccination. All receptors derive from a man younger than 35 who received the YFV17D yellow fever vaccine.

This clonotype was observed a few times. This chain links TRBV5-5 with TRBJ1-5; 8 nucleotides agree with TRBD1. Germline CDR1 and CDR2: SGHKS and YYEKEE (reference sequence). The V and J ends lost 3 bases and 7 bases, in that order; junction bases with no gene match: 6. The CDR3 loop spans 14 amino acids. CDR3 in DNA: TGTGCCAGCAGCTCGGGACAGGTGGAACAGCCCCAGCATTTT. Amino acid sequence: CASSSGQVEQPQHF.

V and J are TRBV2 and TRBJ2-7; D unclear. The germline CDR1 and CDR2 sequences are SNHLY and FYNNEI. Trimming took 2 bases from V and 1 from J, leaving 15 bases between them. CDR3 size: 16 residues. CDR3 protein: CASSEMPALSSYEQYV. CDR3 bases: TGTGCCAGCAGTGAAATGCCAGCCCTCTCTTCCTACGAGCAGTACGTC.

The chain carries TRBV6-2 or TRBV6-3 and TRBJ2-3, with D possibly TRBD2 on 5 matching bases. This CDR3 spans 15 amino acids. From germline, CDR1 is MNHEY and CDR2 SVGEGT. V lost 2 bases and J lost 2, with 11 bases in between. CDR3 bases: TGTGCCAGCAGTTACGGCGGGTCAACCACAGATACGCAGTATTTT. Amino acids: CASSYGGSTTDTQYF.

This clonotype was seen repeatedly, ten times or more. The chain employs TRBV24-1 and TRBJ2-2; D is uncertain. This CDR3 is 15 amino acids long. Trimming left V 3 bases short and J 3 bases short, with 10 bases between. Germline V CDR1 and CDR2: KGHDR, SFDVKD. The DNA of the CDR3 is TGTGCCACCAGTGATACCCGGGCCGACACCGGGGAGCTGTTTTTT. Protein sequence: CATSDTRADTGELFF.

Only a few counts were recorded for this clonotype. The J gene is TRBJ2-3, the V gene TRBV6-2 or TRBV6-3; 8 bases agree with TRBD2. CDR1 and CDR2 (germline): MNHEY, SVGEGT. The CDR3 length is 14 residues. V shed 6 bases, J shed 4 bases, and the junction held 6 bases outside the gene matches. The CDR3: CASSGGAWADTQYF. The CDR3 bases are TGTGCCAGCAGCGGGGGGGCCTGGGCAGATACGCAGTATTTT.